Presented here are 22 T cell receptor beta chains from one specimen sequenced in a study of response to subunit inactivated influenza vaccine. TCRdb processed the RT-PCR reads anew with MiXCR; each CDR3 protein has one entry. The repertoire holds some 800,000 distinct CDR3 sequences, with roughly 20% as singletons. The material sequenced was PBMCs from blood, taken more than 4 days after vaccination. The receptors originated from a man aged 45-65 years who received an inactivated influenza vaccine.

This chain connects TRBV11-3 to TRBJ2-1; TRBD2 might be the D (6 bases). The CDR3 is made up of 15 amino acids. V dropped 5 bases and J dropped 10 bases, with 21 bases sitting between them. The V gene's germline CDR1 is SGHNT and CDR2 YENEEA. CDR3 loop: CASSPGGDSINEQFF. The CDR3 DNA follows: TGTGCCAGCAGCCCAGGTGGGGACTCCATTAACGAGCAGTTCTTC.

V usage is TRBV7-8 and J usage is TRBJ2-1, with D maybe TRBD2 (6 bases). The CDR3 is 13 residues long. V was shortened by 6 bases and J by 10 bases, with 16 bases between the two germline ends. Per the germline V gene, CDR1 is SGHVS and CDR2 is FQNEAQ. The CDR3 DNA reads TGTGCCAGCAGTCGCTCACCCCTAGCGGAGCAGTTCTTC. Its translation is CASSRSPLAEQFF. Combining the CDR3 with reference TRBV7-8 and TRBJ2-1 gives the whole variable domain GAGVSQSPRYKVAKRGQDVALRCDPISGHVSLFWYQQALGQGPEFLTYFQNEAQLDKSGLPSDRFFAERPEGSVSTLKIQRTQQEDSAVYLCASSRSPLAEQFFGPGTRLTVL.

The rearrangement joins TRBV11-3 to TRBJ2-2; D is uncertain. The length of the CDR3 is 16 residues. V was clipped by 1 base and J by 1 base, with 10 bases between them. Germline lookup yields CDR1 SGHNT and CDR2 YENEEA. The CDR3 nucleotides read TGTGCCAGCAGCTTAGTCAGGTTCGAGAACACCGGGGAGCTGTTTTTT. As protein: CASSLVRFENTGELFF. The full variable domain, in which reference TRBV11-3 and TRBJ2-2 provide the parts outside the CDR3, is EAGVVQSPRYKIIEKKQPVAFWCNPISGHNTLYWYLQNLGQGPELLIRYENEEAVDDSQLPKDRFSAERLKGVDSTLKIQPAELGDSAVYLCASSLVRFENTGELFFGEGSRLTVL.

CDR3 protein: CSARDSYGLAGGDEQFF. For the CDR3, the DNA is TGCAGTGCTAGAGATTCTTATGGACTAGCGGGGGGTGATGAGCAGTTCTTC. The chain uses TRBV20-1 and TRBJ2-1; 14 bases are a match to TRBD2. The J segment lost 8 bases and the V segment lost 0 bases, leaving 9 bases of the junction unmatched. The CDR3 contains 17 residues. Germline lookup yields CDR1 DFQATT and CDR2 SNEGSKA (reference sequence).

The gene calls are TRBV10-3 and TRBJ1-5, with no clear D. Trimming took off 2 bases at V and 4 bases at J, with 6 bases between the two ends. This CDR3 is 13 amino acids long. Germline assignment: CDR1 ENHRY and CDR2 SYGVKD. This CDR3 reads CAISEDRNQPQHF. CDR3 bases: TGTGCCATCAGTGAGGATCGTAATCAGCCCCAGCATTTT.

The table lists this clonotype with a count of one. This chain links TRBV10-3 with TRBJ1-2; no firm D call. Per the germline V gene, CDR1 is ENHRY and CDR2 is SYGVKD. The V gene lost 10 bases and the J gene lost 4 bases, with 13 bases spanning the gap. This CDR3 comprises 12 residues. CDR3 region: CATEDGSYGYTF. The DNA for the CDR3 is TGTGCCACCGAGGACGGATCCTATGGCTACACCTTC.

The table lists this clonotype with a few counts. The chain employs TRBV6-5 and TRBJ2-3; 7 bases match TRBD2. The CDR3 sequence is 16 residues long. With 2 bases clipped from V and 3 bases from J, the junction kept 8 bases outside the gene matches. The V gene's germline CDR1 is MNHEY and CDR2 SVGAGI. CDR3 sequence (DNA): TGTGCCAGCAGTTACCGAAGCAGGGAGGGAACAGATACGCAGTATTTT. Translation: CASSYRSREGTDTQYF.

The chain combines TRBV12-3 or TRBV12-4 with TRBJ2-1; TRBD2 agrees at 16 bases. The CDR3 is 17 residues long. Trimming cost V 5 bases and J 8 bases; bases outside gene matches: 9. Here the CDR3 DNA reads TGTGCCAGCAGTCCCCGGGGACTAGCGGGAGGGCCGCATGAGCAGTTCTTC. Translation: CASSPRGLAGGPHEQFF.

The chain couples TRBV7-2 to TRBJ2-5; TRBD2 matches at 8 bases. This CDR3 is 16 amino acids long. J gave up 5 bases and V 0 bases, and 8 bases lay outside the gene matches. CDR1 and CDR2 (germline): SGHTA, FQGNSA. CDR3 amino acids: CASSLAKAGGGETQYF. CDR3 DNA: TGTGCCAGCAGCTTAGCAAAGGCGGGAGGCGGGGAGACCCAGTACTTC.

This clonotype was seen a few times. The chain has TRBV28 and TRBJ2-7; D not certain. The V and J ends lost 3 bases and 2 bases respectively, with 11 bases between them. The length of the CDR3 is 14 residues. Per germline, CDR1 MDHEN and CDR2 SYDVKM. In nucleotides, the CDR3 is TGTGCCAGCAGTTTTCTTCTTGGAACCTACGAGCAGTACTTC. This gives the protein CASSFLLGTYEQYF.

This clonotype was recorded a few times. J is TRBJ1-5 and V is TRBV12-3 or TRBV12-4, with 7 nucleotides matching TRBD1. J was trimmed by 1 base and V by 6 bases; bases with no gene match: 0. This CDR3 region has 13 residues. The CDR3 bases are TGTGCCAGCAGGGGACAGAGCAATCAGCCCCAGCATTTT. Translated: CASRGQSNQPQHF.

This clonotype showed up just a few times. This chain connects TRBV4-3 to TRBJ2-5; D may match TRBD1 or TRBD2 (5 bases each). The germline V gene has CDR1 LGHNA and CDR2 YSLEER. The length of the CDR3 is 18 residues. Trimming pared 1 base from V and 1 base from J, leaving 19 bases between. The CDR3 DNA follows: TGCGCCAGCAGCCAAGGAGTTCCTGGGGGTCGGGTCCAAGAGACCCAGTACTTC. This sequence encodes CASSQGVPGGRVQETQYF.

The rearrangement links TRBV28 to TRBJ1-1, with D possibly matching TRBD1 (5 bases). This CDR3 comprises 15 residues. From germline, CDR1 is MDHEN and CDR2 SYDVKM. The V end was cut by 1 base, the J end by 5 bases, with 14 bases between. CDR3 amino acids: CASSLSAREGTEAFF. CDR3 nucleotides: TGTGCCAGCAGTTTATCGGCCAGGGAGGGAACTGAAGCTTTCTTT.

V and J are TRBV11-2 and TRBJ2-7; D may be TRBD1 (6 bases). With 6 bases removed from V and 2 bases from J, the gap between germline ends came to 17 bases. The CDR3 has 15 amino acids. Germline V gene lookup returns CDR1 SGHAT and CDR2 FQNNGV. CDR3 protein: CASSSGPGATYEQYF. The CDR3 coding sequence is TGTGCCAGCAGTTCCGGGCCAGGGGCGACCTACGAGCAGTACTTC. Combining the CDR3 with reference TRBV11-2 and TRBJ2-7 gives the whole variable domain EAGVAQSPRYKIIEKRQSVAFWCNPISGHATLYWYQQILGQGPKLLIQFQNNGVVDDSQLPKDRFSAERLKGVDSTLKIQPAKLEDSAVYLCASSSGPGATYEQYFGPGTRLTVT.

This chain uses TRBV6-2 or TRBV6-3 with TRBJ2-4, with 7 bases that match TRBD1. Germline loops: CDR1 MNHEY, CDR2 SVGEGT. Trimming at V came to 5 bases and at J to 15 bases, leaving 7 bases not matched to a gene. This CDR3 contains 11 residues. The CDR3 here is CASSQDRVRYF. In DNA form, the CDR3 reads TGTGCCAGCAGTCAAGACAGGGTGAGGTACTTC.

The chain joins TRBV3-1 to TRBJ2-7; D is unresolved. The length of the CDR3 is 13 residues. CDR1 and CDR2 (germline): LGHDT, YNNKEL (reference sequence). V was pared by 2 bases and J by 3 bases, with 8 bases between. The CDR3 is CASSQQPDYEQYF. DNA for the CDR3: TGTGCCAGCAGCCAACAGCCCGACTACGAGCAGTACTTC.

This chain connects TRBV9 to TRBJ2-1; a weak D match, TRBD2 (6 bases). V shed 0 bases and J shed 7 bases, with 11 bases lying between them. This CDR3 contains 14 residues. Germline assignment: CDR1 SGDLS and CDR2 YYNGEE. The CDR3 DNA reads as TGTGCCAGCAGCGTAGGGGGCGGGGTAAATGAGCAGTTCTTC. Its translation: CASSVGGGVNEQFF.

This clonotype was detected a few times. This chain uses TRBV4-3 with TRBJ2-3; D perhaps matches TRBD2 (6 bases). The CDR3 spans 14 residues. The germline V and J ends were trimmed by 6 bases and 2 bases, with 12 bases remaining between them. Germline-derived CDR1 and CDR2 are LGHNA and YSLEER. CDR3 DNA: TGCGCCAGCAGTCCGGGACTTCTCACAGATACGCAGTATTTT. It translates to CASSPGLLTDTQYF.

The chain recombines TRBV12-3 or TRBV12-4 with TRBJ1-6; 8 nucleotides align to TRBD1. The V and J ends lost 7 bases and 9 bases, in that order; junction bases with no gene match: 8. The CDR3 is 14 amino acids. CDR3 coding DNA: TGTGCCAGCACCCCGACAGGGGCAGCTTCACCCCTCCACTTT. Amino acids: CASTPTGAASPLHF.

The J gene is TRBJ2-1, the V gene TRBV10-2, with D perhaps TRBD2 (6 bases). V was clipped by 7 bases and J by 0 bases, with 22 bases between them. Germline CDR1 and CDR2: WSHSY and SAAADI. CDR3 length equals 18 residues. The CDR3, as DNA: TGCGCCAGCATCTCGCTCCTTTGGGGCGGGACCTCCTACAATGAGCAGTTCTTC. It is translated as CASISLLWGGTSYNEQFF.

The J gene is TRBJ2-5, the V gene TRBV6-5; 9 bases match TRBD1. CDR1 and CDR2 (germline): MNHEY, SVGAGI. Losses at the gene ends were 0 bases for V and 4 bases for J; bases not matched to a gene: 6. This CDR3 is built from 16 residues. CDR3 protein: CASSYSYGTGLETQYF. CDR3 DNA sequence: TGTGCCAGCAGTTACTCGTACGGGACAGGGTTAGAGACCCAGTACTTC.

This clonotype was counted between two and nine times. The chain uses TRBV27 and TRBJ2-5; tentatively, D is TRBD2 (5 bases). V was trimmed by 6 bases and J by 5 bases, leaving 13 bases between them. Germline loops: CDR1 MNHEY, CDR2 SMNVEV (reference sequence). The CDR3 is made up of 13 amino acids. In DNA, the CDR3 is TGTGCCAGCAGGGCGAGCGGTCGGGAGACCCAGTACTTC. Amino acids: CASRASGRETQYF.